Sequencing of this T cell receptor beta chain was carried out in a study of shared clonotypes between healthy human individuals. Libraries were prepared by immunoSEQ multiplex PCR; TCRdb keeps only in-frame clonotypes and omits some of them. The repertoire consists of 2.3 million or so clones, with over 90% occurring once and the leading ten covering about 0.37%. Study-wide results and limits: Larger estimated richness was generally recorded for naive subsets relative to memory subsets.

CDR3 size: 15 residues. Germline CDR1 MDHEN, CDR2 SYDVKM. Trimming cost V 2 bases and J 2 bases; bases outside gene matches: 2. On this clone: Its antigen is currently unknown. This same CDR3 is encoded by further DNA sequences in the sample.

The rearrangement joins TRBV28 to TRBJ1-5; 8 bases match TRBD1. This sequence was found in a young man in good health. Some clones in this sample may be carry-over from other donors' samples. The specimen was naive CD4+ T cells from PBMCs. Subset in this sample: CD45RA+ positively selected. The CDR3 coding sequence is TGTGCCAGCAGTTTAACGGGACAGGGCAATCAGCCCCAGCATTTT. It translates to CASSLTGQGNQPQHF.